This TCR beta chain was captured by sequencing in a study of OX40 agonist ivuxolimab in advanced cancers. Study information: Ivuxolimab is an agonistic anti-OX40 (CD134) antibody, and patients were treated with it. The study, taken as a whole, reports: Within 6 weeks, CD4+ and CD8+ blood T cells expanded clonally at 0.1 to 3.0 mg/kg.

Produced via immunoSEQ multiplex PCR; TCRdb's table is partial and in-frame only. The table shows about 86,000 clones, with about 90% occurring only once. About this clone itself: Antigen: not known.

The ends were cut back, 1 base at V and 5 bases at J, with 9 bases in the middle. The CDR3 is 14 residues long. CDR1 and CDR2 from the germline V gene are SGHNT and YENEEA. Any history of autoimmune disease or systemic immunosuppression disqualified patients. At cycle 4 day 1, cycle 7 day 1, and baseline, blood was sampled. The chain is built from TRBV11-3 and TRBJ1-3; the D is unclear. Sequences were derived from CD4+ or CD8+ T cells sorted from blood, sampled in a trial of the OX40 agonist ivuxolimab. The receptor comes from an adult with an advanced solid tumor such as melanoma, head and neck, liver or kidney cancer. CDR3 loop: CASSLVSERNTIYF. The CDR3 DNA reads TGTGCCAGCAGCTTAGTTTCTGAAAGAAACACCATATATTTT.